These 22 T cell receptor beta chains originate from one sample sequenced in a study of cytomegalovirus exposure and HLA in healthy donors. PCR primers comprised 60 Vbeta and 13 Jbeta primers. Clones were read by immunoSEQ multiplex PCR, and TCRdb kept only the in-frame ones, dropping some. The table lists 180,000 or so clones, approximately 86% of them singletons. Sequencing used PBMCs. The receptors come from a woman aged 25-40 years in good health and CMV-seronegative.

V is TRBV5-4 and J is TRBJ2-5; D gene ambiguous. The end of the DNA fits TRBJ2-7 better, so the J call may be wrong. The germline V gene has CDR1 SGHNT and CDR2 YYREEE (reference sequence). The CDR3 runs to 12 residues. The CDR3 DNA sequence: TGTGCCAGCAGCTTATCAGGTGACGAGCAGTACTTC. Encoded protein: CASSLSGDEQYF.

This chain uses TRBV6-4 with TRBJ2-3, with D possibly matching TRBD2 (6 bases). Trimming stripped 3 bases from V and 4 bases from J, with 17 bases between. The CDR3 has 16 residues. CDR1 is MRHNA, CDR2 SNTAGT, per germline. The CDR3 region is CASSEVSGQPSDTQYF. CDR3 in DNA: TGTGCCAGCAGTGAGGTTAGCGGACAACCCTCAGATACGCAGTATTTT.

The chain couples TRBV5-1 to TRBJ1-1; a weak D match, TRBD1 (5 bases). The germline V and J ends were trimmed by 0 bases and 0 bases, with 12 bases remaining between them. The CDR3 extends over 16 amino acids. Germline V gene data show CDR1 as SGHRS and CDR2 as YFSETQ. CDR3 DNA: TGCGCCAGCAGCTTGGGATCAGGGTCGATGAACACTGAAGCTTTCTTT. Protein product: CASSLGSGSMNTEAFF.

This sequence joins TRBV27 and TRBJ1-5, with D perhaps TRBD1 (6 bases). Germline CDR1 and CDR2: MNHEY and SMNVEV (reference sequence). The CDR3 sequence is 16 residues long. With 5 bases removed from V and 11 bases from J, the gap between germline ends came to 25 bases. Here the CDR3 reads CASSPSGNRAVVAQHF. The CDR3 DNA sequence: TGTGCCAGCAGTCCCTCAGGGAACAGGGCCGTGGTAGCCCAGCATTTT.

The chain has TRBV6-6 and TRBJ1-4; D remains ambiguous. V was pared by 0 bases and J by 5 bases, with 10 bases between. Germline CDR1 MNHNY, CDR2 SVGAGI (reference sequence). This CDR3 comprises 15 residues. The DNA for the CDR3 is TGTGCCAGCAGTTACTCGGGAGCATTCAATGAAAAACTGTTTTTT. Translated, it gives CASSYSGAFNEKLFF.

For the CDR3, the DNA is TGCGCCAGCAGCCGGACTAGCGGGGGGTTCAATGAGCAGTTCTTC. Translating it yields CASSRTSGGFNEQFF. The V gene is TRBV5-1, the J gene TRBJ2-1, with 14 bases matching TRBD2. The V and J ends lost 4 bases and 6 bases, in that order; junction bases with no gene match: 3. The CDR3 covers 15 residues. Per the germline V gene, CDR1 is SGHRS and CDR2 is YFSETQ.

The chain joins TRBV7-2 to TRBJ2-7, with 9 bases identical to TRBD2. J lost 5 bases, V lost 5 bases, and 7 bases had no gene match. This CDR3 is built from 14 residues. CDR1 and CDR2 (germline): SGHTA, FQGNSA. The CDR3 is CASSPSGASDEQYF. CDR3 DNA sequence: TGTGCCAGCAGCCCTAGCGGGGCCTCTGACGAGCAGTACTTC.

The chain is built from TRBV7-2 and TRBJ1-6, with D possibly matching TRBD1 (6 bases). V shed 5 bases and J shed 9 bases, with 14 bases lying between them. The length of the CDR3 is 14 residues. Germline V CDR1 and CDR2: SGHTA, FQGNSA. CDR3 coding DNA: TGTGCCAGCAGCCTCACAGGGAGGGGTTCACCCCTCCACTTT. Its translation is CASSLTGRGSPLHF.

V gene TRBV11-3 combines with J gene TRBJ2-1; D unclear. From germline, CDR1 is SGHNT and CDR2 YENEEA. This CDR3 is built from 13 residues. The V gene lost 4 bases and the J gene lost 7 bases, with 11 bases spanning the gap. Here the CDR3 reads CASSSLPGNEQFF. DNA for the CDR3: TGTGCCAGCAGCTCCCTTCCAGGAAATGAGCAGTTCTTC.

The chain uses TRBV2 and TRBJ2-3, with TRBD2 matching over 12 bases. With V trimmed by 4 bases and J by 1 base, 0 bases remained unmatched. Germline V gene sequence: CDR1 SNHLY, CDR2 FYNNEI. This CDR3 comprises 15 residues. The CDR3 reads CASSGLAGGTDTQYF. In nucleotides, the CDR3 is TGTGCCAGCAGTGGACTAGCGGGAGGCACAGATACGCAGTATTTT.

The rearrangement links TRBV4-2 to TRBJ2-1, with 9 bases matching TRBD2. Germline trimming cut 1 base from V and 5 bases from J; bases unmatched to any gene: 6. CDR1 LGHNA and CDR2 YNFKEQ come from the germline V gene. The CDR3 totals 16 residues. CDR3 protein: CASSQGSGGIDNEQFF. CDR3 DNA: TGTGCCAGCAGCCAAGGAAGCGGGGGGATCGACAATGAGCAGTTCTTC.

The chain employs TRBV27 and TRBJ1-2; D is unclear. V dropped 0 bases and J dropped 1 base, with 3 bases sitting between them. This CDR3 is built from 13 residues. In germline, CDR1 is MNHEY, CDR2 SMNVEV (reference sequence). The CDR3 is CASSLSVNYGYTF. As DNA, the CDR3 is TGTGCCAGCAGTTTATCCGTTAACTATGGCTACACCTTC.

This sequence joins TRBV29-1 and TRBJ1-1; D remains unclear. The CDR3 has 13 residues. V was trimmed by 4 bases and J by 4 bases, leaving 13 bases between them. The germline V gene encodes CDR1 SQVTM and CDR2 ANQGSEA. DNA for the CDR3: TGCAGCGTTGCCTCGTTAATGAGCACTGAAGCTTTCTTT. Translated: CSVASLMSTEAFF.

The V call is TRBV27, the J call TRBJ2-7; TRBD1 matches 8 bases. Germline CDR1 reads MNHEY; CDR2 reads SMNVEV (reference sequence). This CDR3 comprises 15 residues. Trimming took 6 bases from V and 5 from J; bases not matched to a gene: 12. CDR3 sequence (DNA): TGTGCCAGCAGCCGTCTGGACAGGGCGATCCACGAGCAGTACTTC. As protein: CASSRLDRAIHEQYF.

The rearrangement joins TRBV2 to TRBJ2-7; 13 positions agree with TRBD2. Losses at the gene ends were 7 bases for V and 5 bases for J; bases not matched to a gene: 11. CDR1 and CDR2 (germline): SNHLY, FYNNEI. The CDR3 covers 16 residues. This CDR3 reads CASKGLAGELIDEQYF. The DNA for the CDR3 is TGTGCCAGCAAAGGACTAGCGGGAGAGTTAATCGACGAGCAGTACTTC.

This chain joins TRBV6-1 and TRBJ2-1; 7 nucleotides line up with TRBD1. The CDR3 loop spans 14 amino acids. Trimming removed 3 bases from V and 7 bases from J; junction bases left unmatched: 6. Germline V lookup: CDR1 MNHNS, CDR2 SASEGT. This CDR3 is CASSEVGQWNEQFF. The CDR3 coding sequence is TGTGCCAGCAGTGAGGTGGGACAGTGGAATGAGCAGTTCTTC.

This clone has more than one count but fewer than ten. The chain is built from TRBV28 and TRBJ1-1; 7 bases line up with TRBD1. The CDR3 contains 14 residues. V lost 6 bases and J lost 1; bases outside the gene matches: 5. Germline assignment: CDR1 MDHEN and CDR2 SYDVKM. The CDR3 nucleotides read TGTGCCAGCAGCAGACAGGGTGAGAACACTGAAGCTTTCTTT. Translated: CASSRQGENTEAFF. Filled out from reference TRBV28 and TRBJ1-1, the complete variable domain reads DVKVTQSSRYLVKRTGEKVFLECVQDMDHENMFWYRQDPGLGLRLIYFSYDVKMKEKGDIPEGYSVSREKKERFSLILESASTNQTSMYLCASSRQGENTEAFFGQGTRLTVV.

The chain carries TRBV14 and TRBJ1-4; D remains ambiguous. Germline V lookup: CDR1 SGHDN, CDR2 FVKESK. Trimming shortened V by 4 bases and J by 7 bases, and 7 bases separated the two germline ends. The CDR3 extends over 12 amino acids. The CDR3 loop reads CASSLLSEKLFF. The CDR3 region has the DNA TGTGCCAGCAGCCTTCTATCTGAAAAACTGTTTTTT.

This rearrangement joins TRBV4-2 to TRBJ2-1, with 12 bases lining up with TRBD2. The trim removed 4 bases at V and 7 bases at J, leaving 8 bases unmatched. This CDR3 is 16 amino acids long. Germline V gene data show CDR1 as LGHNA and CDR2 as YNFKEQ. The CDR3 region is CASSLTTSGSANEQFF. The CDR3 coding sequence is TGTGCCAGCAGCCTTACGACTAGCGGGAGTGCAAATGAGCAGTTCTTC.

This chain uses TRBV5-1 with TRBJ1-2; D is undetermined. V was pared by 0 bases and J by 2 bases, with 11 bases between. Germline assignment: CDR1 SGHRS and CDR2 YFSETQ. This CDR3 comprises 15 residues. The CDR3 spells CASSLVSGRNYGYTF. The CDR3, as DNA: TGCGCCAGCAGCTTGGTTTCGGGTAGAAACTATGGCTACACCTTC. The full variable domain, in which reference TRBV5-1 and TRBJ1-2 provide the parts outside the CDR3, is KAGVTQTPRYLIKTRGQQVTLSCSPISGHRSVSWYQQTPGQGLQFLFEYFSETQRNKGNFPGRFSGRQFSNSRSEMNVSTLELGDSALYLCASSLVSGRNYGYTFGSGTRLTVV.

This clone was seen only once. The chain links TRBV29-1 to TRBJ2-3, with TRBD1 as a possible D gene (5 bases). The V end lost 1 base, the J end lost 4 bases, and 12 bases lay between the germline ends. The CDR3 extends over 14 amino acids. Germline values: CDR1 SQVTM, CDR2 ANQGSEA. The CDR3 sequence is CSVEGGFRADTQYF. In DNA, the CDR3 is TGCAGCGTTGAAGGGGGCTTTCGGGCAGATACGCAGTATTTT.

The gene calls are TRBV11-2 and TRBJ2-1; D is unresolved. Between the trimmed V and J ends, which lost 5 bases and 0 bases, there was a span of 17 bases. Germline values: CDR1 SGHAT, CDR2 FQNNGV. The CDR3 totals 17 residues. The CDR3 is CASSDSGIRSSYNEQFF. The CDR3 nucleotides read TGTGCCAGCAGCGATAGTGGCATAAGGAGCTCCTACAATGAGCAGTTCTTC.